Listed below are T cell receptor beta chains from one sample, sequenced in a study of blood T cell repertoires in COVID-19. Using immunoSEQ multiplex PCR, the repertoire was profiled, and TCRdb retains in-frame clones only, with some absent. The sample holds some 340,000 clones, 87% seen once. Material: PBMCs or T cells enriched from blood (not recorded which). These receptors were obtained from a woman aged 25 to 39 who had recovered from COVID-19. Both conserved end residues are part of each CDR3. D genes are given only for firm matches. Size is omitted from some rows. Given values are once, few, many or a class for expanded clones.

clone_size d_call j_call v_call cdr3_aa cdr3_nt
NA NA TRBJ1-1 TRBV6-5 CASGGPTGENTEAFF TGTGCCAGCGGGGGCCCAACTGGCGAGAACACTGAAGCTTTCTTT
NA TRBD2 TRBJ2-7 TRBV7-3 CASSPSGGASEQYF TGTGCCAGCAGCCCTAGCGGGGGGGCCTCCGAGCAGTACTTC
few NA TRBJ1-4 TRBV28 CASSDSLEEKLFF TGTGCCAGCTCGGACAGTTTAGAAGAAAAACTGTTTTTT
NA NA TRBJ2-1 TRBV29-1 CSALFAGRDQFF TGCAGCGCACTATTTGCAGGCAGGGATCAGTTCTTC
NA TRBD1 TRBJ1-3 TRBV19 CASSDRGSYGTAGNTIYF TGTGCCAGTAGTGACCGAGGTTCTTATGGGACAGCCGGAAACACCATATATTTT
NA TRBD1 TRBJ1-5 TRBV19 CASTGTGGINQPQHF TGTGCCAGTACCGGGACAGGGGGCATCAATCAGCCCCAGCATTTT
NA NA TRBJ1-2 TRBV4-3 CASSQEIAGAHGYTF TGCGCCAGCAGCCAAGAGATTGCGGGGGCGCATGGCTACACCTTC
NA TRBD1 TRBJ2-6 TRBV28 CASSPTGSNSGANVLTF TGTGCCAGCAGTCCGACAGGGTCCAACTCTGGGGCCAACGTCCTGACTTTC
NA NA TRBJ1-5 TRBV24-1 CATSDRGQPQHF TGTGCCACCAGTGATAGAGGCCAGCCCCAGCATTTT
NA NA TRBJ2-1 TRBV11-2 CASSLGQGDEQFF TGTGCCAGCAGCTTAGGACAAGGGGATGAGCAGTTCTTC
NA TRBD1 TRBJ1-2 TRBV11-2 CASSFGQEYGYTF TGTGCCAGCAGCTTCGGACAGGAGTATGGCTACACCTTC
NA TRBD1 TRBJ1-3 TRBV9 CASSPDRGPPGNTIYF TGTGCCAGCAGCCCGGACAGGGGGCCCCCTGGAAACACCATATATTTT
NA NA TRBJ2-7 TRBV5-1 CASSFQGLSSYEQYF TGCGCCAGCAGCTTTCAGGGTCTCAGCTCCTACGAGCAGTACTTC
NA NA TRBJ1-1 TRBV6-5 CASSYGGLIIRGAFF TGTGCCAGCAGTTACGGGGGGTTAATCATACGGGGAGCTTTCTTT
NA NA TRBJ2-5 TRBV27 CASSFGGARETQYF TGTGCCAGCAGTTTTGGGGGGGCGCGAGAGACCCAGTACTTC
NA NA TRBJ2-6 TRBV5-1 CASNREPPSGANVLTF TGCGCCAGCAACCGGGAACCCCCCTCTGGGGCCAACGTCCTGACTTTC
NA NA TRBJ2-2 TRBV2 CASIVNGELFF TGTGCCAGCATCGTTAACGGGGAGCTGTTTTTT
NA TRBD2 TRBJ2-3 TRBV15 CATSRNSGTSAADTQYF TGTGCCACCAGCAGAAACTCCGGGACTAGCGCCGCAGATACGCAGTATTTT
NA NA TRBJ1-1 TRBV5-1 CASSSQKLQPGDTEAFF TGCGCCAGCAGCTCCCAAAAGTTGCAGCCGGGAGACACTGAAGCTTTCTTT
once NA TRBJ1-2 TRBV19 CASKNGGLRFGGYTF TGTGCCAGTAAAAACGGGGGGCTGAGGTTTGGTGGCTACACCTTC
NA NA TRBJ1-2 TRBV30 CAWRAGYGYTF TGTGCCTGGAGGGCAGGCTATGGCTACACCTTC
NA NA TRBJ1-1 TRBV7-9 CASSPGSHQRGAFF TGTGCCAGCAGCCCTGGGAGCCACCAGCGTGGGGCTTTCTTT
NA TRBD1 TRBJ2-5 TRBV3-1/TRBV3-2 CASSPRHRGTETQYF TGTGCCAGCAGCCCAAGACACAGGGGAACAGAGACCCAGTACTTC
NA NA TRBJ2-7 TRBV30 CAWSVGGAAYEQYF TGTGCCTGGAGTGTTGGTGGGGCTGCCTACGAGCAGTACTTC
NA TRBD2 TRBJ2-1 TRBV14 CASSHPETSGGPTTTYNEQFF TGTGCCAGCAGCCATCCTGAGACTAGCGGGGGGCCCACAACCACTTACAATGAACAGTTCTTC
few TRBD2 TRBJ2-5 TRBV7-8 CASSLEASGGVQETQYF TGTGCCAGCAGCTTAGAGGCTAGCGGGGGGGTCCAAGAGACCCAGTACTTC
NA NA TRBJ2-2 TRBV6-5 CASTTRGNTGELFF TGTGCCAGCACCACCCGGGGGAACACCGGGGAGCTGTTTTTT
NA TRBD2 TRBJ2-5 TRBV6-2/TRBV6-3 CASSENGGEETQYF TGTGCCAGCAGCGAGAACGGGGGGGAAGAGACCCAGTACTTC
NA NA TRBJ2-1 TRBV11-2 CASSPGVSLYNEQFF TGTGCCAGCAGCCCAGGGGTCTCCTTGTACAATGAGCAGTTCTTC
NA NA TRBJ1-4 TRBV7-2 CASSLWQNEKLFF TGTGCCAGCAGCTTATGGCAGAATGAAAAACTGTTTTTT